The clone carrying this T cell receptor (beta chain) was detected once. The data originate from a study of control samples from healthy donors and cancer patients. Generated by immunoSEQ multiplex PCR, the TCRdb table keeps only in-frame clones and is missing some. Of under 80,000 clones listed, under 90% are singletons. V was clipped by 7 bases and J by 3 bases, with 13 bases between them. The CDR3 is made up of 14 amino acids. The germline CDR1 and CDR2 sequences are SGHRS and YFSETQ. Specimen: blood. This sequence was found in a man aged 45-60 years in good health. This chain connects TRBV5-1 to TRBJ2-2; D might be TRBD1 or TRBD2, each matching 6 bases. CDR3 residues: CASGLGGDTGELFF. For the CDR3, the DNA is TGCGCCAGCGGATTGGGGGGCGACACCGGGGAGCTGTTTTTT.